This passage covers 29 T cell receptor beta chains from one sample sequenced in a study of blood T cell repertoires in COVID-19. Here immunoSEQ multiplex PCR was the method, and the copy in TCRdb shows in-frame clones only, minus some. There are roughly 290,000 clones in the sample; around 85% occur only once, and about 1.9% lies in the top ten. Sequences were obtained from peripheral blood. Receptor source: a woman aged 25 to 45 who had recovered from COVID-19.

This chain links TRBV5-1 with TRBJ2-3, with no clear D. The germline CDR1 and CDR2 sequences are SGHRS and YFSETQ. The CDR3 covers 16 residues. Trimming shortened V by 0 bases and J by 2 bases, and 13 bases separated the two germline ends. The CDR3 protein is CASSLEAGSYTDTQYF. CDR3 bases: TGCGCCAGCAGCTTGGAGGCAGGTTCATACACAGATACGCAGTATTTT.

This sequence joins TRBV28 and TRBJ2-7, with TRBD2 matching 10 bases. J was trimmed by 3 bases and V by 6 bases; bases with no gene match: 8. This CDR3 is built from 15 residues. Germline values: CDR1 MDHEN, CDR2 SYDVKM. This CDR3 reads CASRGSGRTLYEQYF. The CDR3 nucleotides are TGTGCCAGCAGGGGTAGCGGGAGGACTCTCTACGAGCAGTACTTC.

The V call is TRBV28, the J call TRBJ2-1, with TRBD2 matching 14 bases. Germline V gene lookup returns CDR1 MDHEN and CDR2 SYDVKM. The CDR3 contains 12 residues. The CDR3: CETSGRVNEQFF. The DNA for the CDR3 is TGTGAGACTAGCGGGAGGGTTAATGAGCAGTTCTTC. The whole variable domain, filled in from reference TRBV28 and TRBJ2-1, reads DVKVTQSSRYLVKRTGEKVFLECVQDMDHENMFWYRQDPGLGLRLIYFSYDVKMKEKGDIPEGYSVSREKKERFSLILESASTNQTSMYLCETSGRVNEQFFGPGTRLTVL.

The rearrangement uses TRBV5-1 and TRBJ2-2, with TRBD2 matching 11 bases. The CDR3 contains 15 residues. V trimming: 4 bases; J trimming: 3 bases; junction bases outside the gene matches: 2. The germline gives CDR1 SGHRS, CDR2 YFSETQ. CDR3 region: CASSATSGDTGELFF. The CDR3 bases are TGCGCCAGCAGCGCGACTAGCGGGGACACCGGGGAGCTGTTTTTT. Supplemented by reference TRBV5-1 and TRBJ2-2, the full variable domain reads KAGVTQTPRYLIKTRGQQVTLSCSPISGHRSVSWYQQTPGQGLQFLFEYFSETQRNKGNFPGRFSGRQFSNSRSEMNVSTLELGDSALYLCASSATSGDTGELFFGEGSRLTVL.

The V call is TRBV10-3, the J call TRBJ1-1; TRBD1 matches 8 bases. The trim removed 6 bases at V and 7 bases at J, leaving 13 bases unmatched. Germline-derived CDR1 and CDR2 are ENHRY and SYGVKD. This CDR3 spans 15 amino acids. The CDR3: CAISDPGQGIYEAFF. CDR3 DNA: TGTGCCATCAGCGACCCAGGACAGGGAATATATGAAGCTTTCTTT.

This chain links TRBV29-1 with TRBJ1-1; 8 bases match TRBD1. The V and J ends lost 6 bases and 5 bases, in that order; junction bases with no gene match: 11. Germline V gene sequence: CDR1 SQVTM, CDR2 ANQGSEA. The CDR3 totals 14 residues. For the CDR3, the DNA is TGCAGCGTAGAGGACAGGGACTTTGGAACTGAAGCTTTCTTT. It is translated as CSVEDRDFGTEAFF.

The chain has TRBV7-8 and TRBJ2-2; 9 bases agree with TRBD2. Germline V gene sequence: CDR1 SGHVS, CDR2 FQNEAQ. This CDR3 spans 15 amino acids. With V trimmed by 5 bases and J by 4 bases, 5 bases remained unmatched. The CDR3 DNA sequence: TGTGCCAGCAGCGACCTAGCGGGAATCACCGGGGAGCTGTTTTTT. It codes for CASSDLAGITGELFF.

This rearrangement joins TRBV28 to TRBJ2-2; perhaps TRBD1 as D (5 bases). The CDR3 covers 15 residues. Germline V gene data show CDR1 as MDHEN and CDR2 as SYDVKM. V gave up 8 bases and J gave up 6 bases, with 19 bases separating them. As DNA, the CDR3 is TGTGCCAGCCGCCTCAGGGTGGGGAAGGCCGGGGAGCTGTTTTTT. Its protein is CASRLRVGKAGELFF.

In its sample, this clone was seen once. This chain joins TRBV2 and TRBJ2-7; 7 bases align to TRBD1. V shed 7 bases and J 6 bases; nucleotides not matched to a gene: 9. The CDR3 runs to 13 residues. Germline V lookup: CDR1 SNHLY, CDR2 FYNNEI. The CDR3 bases are TGTGCCAGCAATCTAGAAGGGGGCGGCGAGCAGTACTTC. Amino acids: CASNLEGGGEQYF.

This clone was counted a single time. This chain uses TRBV11-3 with TRBJ2-3; a possible D gene is TRBD2 (6 bases). CDR3 length: 16 residues. Trimming removed 1 base at V and 2 bases at J, with 13 bases between. Germline CDR1 and CDR2: SGHNT and YENEEA. This CDR3 reads CASSLGVSGSTDTQYF. CDR3 nucleotide sequence: TGTGCCAGCAGCTTAGGGGTTAGCGGATCCACAGATACGCAGTATTTT.

V is TRBV5-1 and J is TRBJ2-5; TRBD1 aligns across 12 bases. The CDR3 is 14 amino acids. Unmatched junction bases numbered 4, after V lost 5 bases and J lost 5 bases. Per germline, CDR1 SGHRS and CDR2 YFSETQ. The CDR3 region is CASSRDRGRETQYF. The CDR3 DNA sequence: TGCGCCAGCAGTCGGGACAGGGGGCGGGAGACCCAGTACTTC.

V and J are TRBV5-8 and TRBJ2-1; 10 bases align to TRBD2. This CDR3 spans 15 amino acids. Trimming at V came to 4 bases and at J to 1 base, leaving 2 bases not matched to a gene. Germline V gives CDR1 SGHTS, CDR2 YDEGEE. The CDR3 loop reads CASSPSGSSYNEQFF. DNA for the CDR3: TGTGCCAGCAGCCCTAGCGGGAGTTCCTACAATGAGCAGTTCTTC.

The chain is built from TRBV28 and TRBJ2-3; 8 bases align to TRBD1. The germline V gene has CDR1 MDHEN and CDR2 SYDVKM. The CDR3 covers 16 residues. V shed 7 bases and J 2 bases; nucleotides not matched to a gene: 11. This chain's CDR3 is CASTFSGDRITDTQYF. CDR3 coding DNA: TGTGCCAGCACTTTCTCGGGGGACAGGATCACAGATACGCAGTATTTT. Drawing the rest from reference TRBV28 and TRBJ2-3, the complete variable domain is DVKVTQSSRYLVKRTGEKVFLECVQDMDHENMFWYRQDPGLGLRLIYFSYDVKMKEKGDIPEGYSVSREKKERFSLILESASTNQTSMYLCASTFSGDRITDTQYFGPGTRLTVL.

The table lists this clone with a count of one. The chain carries TRBV19 and TRBJ2-3; 10 nucleotides align to TRBD2. The CDR3 totals 15 residues. V shed 3 bases, J shed 7 bases, and the junction held 7 bases outside the gene matches. Germline V gene data show CDR1 as LNHDA and CDR2 as SQIVND (reference sequence). The CDR3 sequence is CASSILAGGSNTQYF. CDR3 nucleotides: TGTGCCAGTAGTATTTTAGCGGGAGGCTCAAATACGCAGTATTTT.

The chain carries TRBV7-3 and TRBJ2-1; 7 bases align to TRBD2. V lost 4 bases to trimming and J lost 9 bases; unmatched junction nucleotides: 6. The germline V gene has CDR1 SGHTA and CDR2 FQGTGA. The CDR3 runs 13 residues. This CDR3 is CASSSGSSGEQFF. CDR3 bases: TGTGCCAGCAGCTCCGGATCTAGCGGTGAGCAGTTCTTC.

The gene calls are TRBV4-1 and TRBJ1-1; 9 bases line up with TRBD1. The CDR3 extends over 16 amino acids. In germline, CDR1 is MGHRA, CDR2 YSYEKL. The V and J ends lost 2 bases and 5 bases, in that order; junction bases with no gene match: 9. The CDR3 spells CASSQTEYGTGTEAFF. The CDR3 DNA is TGCGCCAGCAGCCAAACCGAGTATGGGACAGGGACTGAAGCTTTCTTT.

The rearrangement uses TRBV5-1 and TRBJ1-1; D not resolved. Germline V CDR1 and CDR2: SGHRS, YFSETQ. Trimming left V 4 bases short and J 1 base short, with 8 bases between. The CDR3 length is 13 residues. The CDR3, as DNA: TGCGCCAGCAGCGTTACAGAGAACACTGAAGCTTTCTTT. Amino acid sequence: CASSVTENTEAFF.

The chain combines TRBV5-1 with TRBJ1-3; D remains ambiguous. In germline, CDR1 is SGHRS, CDR2 YFSETQ. Trimming removed 1 base at V and 0 bases at J, with 14 bases between. This CDR3 comprises 17 residues. The CDR3 reads CASSLSLTGGSGNTIYF. The CDR3 nucleotides are TGCGCCAGCAGCTTGAGTCTCACCGGTGGCTCTGGAAACACCATATATTTT.

The J gene is TRBJ1-5, the V gene TRBV4-1; D unclear. The germline V gene encodes CDR1 MGHRA and CDR2 YSYEKL. The CDR3 has 13 amino acids. Trimming took off 1 base at V and 8 bases at J, with 9 bases between the two ends. CDR3 amino acids: CASSQVNGEPQHF. The CDR3 DNA sequence: TGCGCCAGCAGCCAAGTAAACGGGGAGCCCCAGCATTTT.

This chain joins TRBV3-1 (or the pseudogene TRBV3-2) and TRBJ2-7, with D possibly TRBD2 on 5 matching bases. The V end was cut by 5 bases, the J end by 4 bases, with 6 bases between. Germline CDR1 LGHDT, CDR2 YNNKEL (reference sequence). This CDR3 is built from 11 residues. The CDR3 bases are TGTGCCAGCAGCGTAGCGTACGAGCAGTACTTC. This translates into CASSVAYEQYF.

This clone was found a few times. V and J are TRBV5-1 and TRBJ2-7; 8 bases agree with TRBD1. Trimming removed 4 bases from V and 6 bases from J; junction bases left unmatched: 9. Germline-derived CDR1 and CDR2 are SGHRS and YFSETQ. The CDR3 contains 14 residues. CDR3 in amino acids: CASSEPTGVGEQYF. DNA of the CDR3: TGCGCCAGCAGCGAACCGACAGGGGTGGGCGAGCAGTACTTC.

This clone was recorded only once. The chain links TRBV6-5 to TRBJ1-2, with D possibly being TRBD1 (5 bases). V shed 6 bases and J shed 8 bases, with 13 bases lying between them. The CDR3 loop spans 12 amino acids. Germline lookup yields CDR1 MNHEY and CDR2 SVGAGI. The CDR3 coding sequence is TGTGCCAGCAGGGGCAGCAGGGAAGGCTACACCTTC. It yields the protein CASRGSREGYTF.

The chain combines TRBV19 with TRBJ2-2; TRBD2 matches 7 bases. V gave up 8 bases and J gave up 5 bases; unmatched junction bases: 11. The CDR3 totals 15 residues. Germline assignment: CDR1 LNHDA and CDR2 SQIVND (reference sequence). The CDR3 sequence: CASGSGGSRTGELFF. CDR3 DNA: TGTGCCAGTGGGAGCGGCGGGAGTCGGACCGGGGAGCTGTTTTTT.

This chain connects TRBV5-8 to TRBJ1-6; D not resolved. Per the germline V gene, CDR1 is SGHTS and CDR2 is YDEGEE. The CDR3 extends over 15 amino acids. The ends were cut back, 4 bases at V and 0 bases at J, with 8 bases in the middle. The CDR3 loop reads CASSLQSSYNSPLHF. CDR3 DNA: TGTGCCAGCAGCCTACAGAGCTCCTATAATTCACCCCTCCACTTT.

The genes are TRBV19 and TRBJ1-6; TRBD1 might be the D (6 bases). This CDR3 contains 15 residues. Germline V lookup: CDR1 LNHDA, CDR2 SQIVND (reference sequence). Trimming stripped 3 bases from V and 8 bases from J, with 14 bases between. CDR3 region: CASSMSGQFDSPLHF. Here the CDR3 DNA reads TGTGCCAGTAGTATGTCCGGACAGTTTGATTCACCCCTCCACTTT.

CDR3 sequence reads: CASRASSGRHDEQFF. CDR3 nucleotide sequence: TGTGCCAGCAGGGCCTCAAGCGGGAGGCACGATGAGCAGTTCTTC. The rearrangement joins TRBV6-5 to TRBJ2-1, with TRBD2 matching 9 bases. Germline-derived CDR1 and CDR2 are MNHEY and SVGAGI. The J segment lost 8 bases and the V segment lost 6 bases, leaving 11 bases of the junction unmatched. CDR3 length: 15 residues.

This chain uses TRBV9 with TRBJ2-1; 8 bases align to TRBD2. V was pared by 4 bases and J by 3 bases, with 6 bases of the junction left unmatched. CDR1 is SGDLS and CDR2 is YYNGEE in the germline V gene. CDR3 length equals 15 residues. CDR3 nucleotide sequence: TGTGCCAGCAGCACAACTAGCGGAATCTACAATGAGCAGTTCTTC. This codes for CASSTTSGIYNEQFF.

This clone was seen more than once but under ten times. The chain links TRBV28 to TRBJ2-7, with 7 nucleotides matching TRBD2. Trimming took 7 bases from V and 7 from J; bases not matched to a gene: 4. The CDR3 loop spans 11 amino acids. Germline CDR1 reads MDHEN; CDR2 reads SYDVKM. The CDR3 region has the DNA TGTGCCAGCACAATCGGGGGGGAGCAGTACTTC. It yields the protein CASTIGGEQYF.

The CDR3 DNA reads as TGTGCCAGCAGCCCGACTGCAGTTTTCTACGAGCAGTACTTC. Translating gives CASSPTAVFYEQYF. The chain uses TRBV3-1 (or the pseudogene TRBV3-2) and TRBJ2-7; D gene ambiguous. Per germline, CDR1 LGHDT and CDR2 YNNKEL (reference sequence). The CDR3 length is 14 residues. V was trimmed by 4 bases and J by 3 bases, leaving 13 bases between them.